This record covers a single T cell receptor (beta chain). Specified time point: cycle 4 day 1 (C4D1), after 5 to 7 weeks of nivolumab. With no exception, relapse followed autologous stem cell transplantation in all patients, and brentuximab vedotin exposure varied. This record belongs to a study of PD-1 blockade in classical Hodgkin lymphoma. Study-level background: Patients were treated with nivolumab at 3 mg/kg, and this was given intravenously every 2 weeks.

Germline loops: CDR1 SGHRS, CDR2 YFSETQ. This CDR3 contains 17 residues. Trimming took 0 bases from V and 3 from J; bases not matched to a gene: 5. Profiling relied on immunoSEQ multiplex PCR, and the TCRdb table lists in-frame clones only, not all of them. Among several thousand clones listed, around four fifths were seen once. The source of this sequence is a human donor with classical Hodgkin lymphoma. This chain uses TRBV5-1 with TRBJ1-4, with 10 bases fitting TRBD1. This specimen consisted of peripheral blood mononuclear cells (PBMCs), obtained before the fourth cycle of nivolumab. CDR3 protein: CASSLAGQGSPNEKLFF. The DNA for the CDR3 is TGCGCCAGCAGCTTGGCGGGACAGGGGTCGCCTAATGAAAAACTGTTTTTT. Using reference TRBV5-1 and TRBJ1-4 for the parts outside the CDR3, the full variable domain is KAGVTQTPRYLIKTRGQQVTLSCSPISGHRSVSWYQQTPGQGLQFLFEYFSETQRNKGNFPGRFSGRQFSNSRSEMNVSTLELGDSALYLCASSLAGQGSPNEKLFFGSGTQLSVL.